Below, 18 T cell receptor beta chains from the same sample are listed, as sequenced in a study of technical replicates of blood from a few donors. This table comes from immunoSEQ multiplex PCR, and its TCRdb copy is limited to in-frame clones, with some not included. This sample yields tens of thousands of clones, of which 90% to 95% are seen a single time; roughly 0.4% belongs to the top ten. The sequencing sample was made of T cells isolated from PBMCs. The origin of the receptors is a human donor in good health.

The genes are TRBV2 and TRBJ2-7, with D perhaps matching TRBD1 (6 bases). With 9 bases removed from V and 5 bases from J, the gap between germline ends came to 20 bases. CDR1 is SNHLY, CDR2 FYNNEI, per germline. The CDR3 length is 14 residues. The CDR3 reads CARSEQGLGNEQYF. The CDR3 DNA reads TGTGCCAGGTCCGAACAGGGATTGGGCAACGAGCAGTACTTC. The full variable domain, its missing parts supplied by reference TRBV2 and TRBJ2-7, is EPEVTQTPSHQVTQMGQEVILRCVPISNHLYFYWYRQILGQKVEFLVSFYNNEISEKSEIFDDQFSVERPDGSNFTLKIRSTKLEDSAMYFCARSEQGLGNEQYFGPGTRLTVT.

The chain's CDR3 is CASSTIRVRGYTF. The CDR3 region has the DNA TGTGCCAGCAGCACCATCAGGGTGCGGGGCTACACCTTC. The chain joins TRBV5-6 to TRBJ1-2; TRBD1 might be the D (5 bases). The CDR3 length is 13 residues. Trimming stripped 4 bases from V and 8 bases from J, with 15 bases between. The germline V gene has CDR1 SGHDT and CDR2 YYEEEE.

J is TRBJ2-2 and V is TRBV19, with TRBD2 as a possible D gene (6 bases). The CDR3 covers 15 residues. The V gene's germline CDR1 is LNHDA and CDR2 SQIVND (reference sequence). The V gene lost 2 bases and the J gene lost 2 bases, with 9 bases spanning the gap. The CDR3: CASSIRAGNTGELFF. The CDR3 DNA is TGTGCCAGTAGTATACGGGCGGGAAACACCGGGGAGCTGTTTTTT.

The chain combines TRBV5-1 with TRBJ2-5; D not resolved. Trimming pared 3 bases from V and 1 base from J, leaving 13 bases between. From germline, CDR1 is SGHRS and CDR2 YFSETQ. The CDR3 totals 15 residues. CDR3 region: CASSSTAPSQETQYF. DNA of the CDR3: TGCGCCAGCAGCTCTACGGCGCCTAGCCAAGAGACCCAGTACTTC. The complete variable domain, with remaining parts taken from reference TRBV5-1 and TRBJ2-5, reads KAGVTQTPRYLIKTRGQQVTLSCSPISGHRSVSWYQQTPGQGLQFLFEYFSETQRNKGNFPGRFSGRQFSNSRSEMNVSTLELGDSALYLCASSSTAPSQETQYFGPGTRLLVL.

The V gene is TRBV7-6, the J gene TRBJ2-1; 8 bases match TRBD2. Germline CDR1 reads SGHVS; CDR2 reads FNYEAQ. This CDR3 is 14 amino acids long. The V segment lost 1 base and the J segment 7 bases; nucleotides outside the gene matches: 3. The chain's CDR3 is CASSLVPSGNEQFF. The DNA of the CDR3 is TGTGCCAGCAGCTTAGTTCCTAGCGGGAATGAGCAGTTCTTC.

The chain uses TRBV6-1 and TRBJ2-4; a possible D gene is TRBD2 (5 bases). Trimming took off 2 bases at V and 9 bases at J, with 14 bases between the two ends. From germline, CDR1 is MNHNS and CDR2 SASEGT. This CDR3 comprises 14 residues. The CDR3 nucleotides are TGTGCCAGCAGTGAATCAAGCGGCTCGGGCATTCAGTACTTC. Its translation is CASSESSGSGIQYF.

The chain uses TRBV30 and TRBJ1-5; D is undetermined. The germline V and J ends were trimmed by 5 bases and 5 bases, with 10 bases remaining between them. Germline loops: CDR1 GTSNPN, CDR2 SVGIG (reference sequence). CDR3 length equals 12 residues. This chain's CDR3 is CAWSRSYQPQHF. CDR3 sequence (DNA): TGTGCCTGGTCCCGCAGTTATCAGCCCCAGCATTTT.

V and J are TRBV10-3 and TRBJ2-1, with 8 bases that match TRBD2. CDR1 and CDR2 from the germline V gene are ENHRY and SYGVKD. V was clipped by 8 bases and J by 5 bases; unmatched bases: 5. This CDR3 has 13 amino acids. The CDR3 reads CAIRAGGDNEQFF. The CDR3 coding sequence is TGTGCCATCCGGGCGGGAGGCGACAATGAGCAGTTCTTC.

V usage is TRBV5-1 and J usage is TRBJ2-1; 7 bases map to TRBD2. Germline assignment: CDR1 SGHRS and CDR2 YFSETQ. The CDR3 loop spans 12 amino acids. V was clipped by 0 bases and J by 9 bases; unmatched bases: 0. CDR3 amino acids: CASSLGGSEQFF. In DNA form, the CDR3 reads TGCGCCAGCAGCTTGGGCGGGAGTGAGCAGTTCTTC.

The CDR3 DNA reads as TGTGCCTGGGCTCACCCGGGAGGTAACACTGAAGCTTTCTTT. Translated: CAWAHPGGNTEAFF. The chain links TRBV30 to TRBJ1-1; D remains ambiguous. Trimming left V 5 bases short and J 2 bases short, with 15 bases between. In germline, CDR1 is GTSNPN, CDR2 SVGIG (reference sequence). This CDR3 region has 14 residues.

This clone occurred once. The V call is TRBV10-3, the J call TRBJ1-2; possible D gene TRBD1, 5 bases. The ends were cut back, 1 base at V and 6 bases at J, with 12 bases in the middle. CDR1 and CDR2 (germline): ENHRY, SYGVKD. The CDR3 runs 14 residues. CDR3 sequence reads: CAISEFRGGNGYTF. For the CDR3, the DNA is TGTGCCATCAGTGAGTTCCGGGGGGGAAATGGCTACACCTTC.

On this clone itself: Compared with germline, one end of the junction differs, possibly owing to a read error. This chain joins TRBV30 and TRBJ2-2, with 8 nucleotides matching TRBD2. Germline loops: CDR1 GTSNPN, CDR2 SVGIG (reference sequence). CDR3 size: 13 residues. CDR3 bases: TGTGCCTGGAAAATTAGCGGGACCGGGGTGCTGTTTTTT. Amino acid sequence: CAWKISGTGVLFF.

The sample holds a few counts of this clone. The rearrangement links TRBV10-3 to TRBJ1-2, with D perhaps TRBD1 (6 bases). V lost 10 bases to trimming and J lost 7 bases, with 10 bases between them. The CDR3 sequence is 10 residues long. Germline values: CDR1 ENHRY, CDR2 SYGVKD. The CDR3 nucleotides are TGTGCCACAGGGGTCGGTGGCTACACCTTC. Protein: CATGVGGYTF.

The rearrangement links TRBV9 to TRBJ2-5, with TRBD2 matching 7 bases. Looked up from germline, CDR1 is SGDLS and CDR2 is YYNGEE. This CDR3 is 15 amino acids long. V lost 0 bases to trimming and J lost 4 bases; unmatched junction nucleotides: 6. In nucleotides, the CDR3 is TGTGCCAGCAGCGTAGTGGGTAGGGAGGGAGAGACCCAGTACTTC. This sequence encodes CASSVVGREGETQYF.

V gene TRBV5-4 combines with J gene TRBJ2-5; 9 bases agree with TRBD2. The germline CDR1 and CDR2 sequences are SGHNT and YYREEE (reference sequence). J gave up 5 bases and V 4 bases, and 15 bases lay outside the gene matches. The length of the CDR3 is 17 residues. For the CDR3, the DNA is TGTGCCAGCAGCCCCCTTTTAGGACTAGCGCTCATCGAGACCCAGTACTTC. Translating gives CASSPLLGLALIETQYF.

The V call is TRBV4-1, the J call TRBJ1-1, with TRBD1 matching 7 bases. The germline V gene encodes CDR1 MGHRA and CDR2 YSYEKL. The CDR3 has 13 residues. V dropped 3 bases and J dropped 7; count of bases not matched to a gene: 5. The CDR3 sequence: CASSHGTAIEAFF. The CDR3 nucleotides read TGCGCCAGCAGCCACGGGACAGCGATTGAAGCTTTCTTT.

The chain couples TRBV6-5 to TRBJ2-7; D is ambiguous. The ends were cut back, 6 bases at V and 6 bases at J, with 15 bases in the middle. CDR1 and CDR2 from the germline V gene are MNHEY and SVGAGI. The CDR3 runs 13 residues. The CDR3 sequence is CASSNTWAIEQYF. CDR3 nucleotides: TGTGCCAGCAGCAACACTTGGGCAATCGAGCAGTACTTC.

The V call is TRBV30, the J call TRBJ1-2, with D tentatively TRBD1 (5 bases). Trimming took 1 base from V and 5 from J, leaving 17 bases between them. The CDR3 is made up of 15 amino acids. CDR1 and CDR2 (germline): GTSNPN, SVGIG (reference sequence). For the CDR3, the DNA is TGTGCCTGGAGTGCGGTAGCGGGACGGATATATGGCTACACCTTC. Its protein product is CAWSAVAGRIYGYTF.